These 17 T cell receptor beta chains share one sample of origin, sequenced in a study of cytomegalovirus exposure and HLA in healthy donors. The PCR contained 60 Vbeta and 13 Jbeta primers. TCRdb's table, derived via immunoSEQ multiplex PCR, lists solely in-frame clones and lacks some. The sample consists of approximately 140,000 clones, 75% to 85% of them appearing once. Sequenced material: PBMCs. The receptors here all came from a man in his forties or fifties in good health and CMV-seropositive.

This clone occurred once. The chain combines TRBV6-4 with TRBJ2-6; 7 nucleotides match TRBD1. The J segment lost 1 base and the V segment lost 4 bases, leaving 4 bases of the junction unmatched. The germline V gene encodes CDR1 MRHNA and CDR2 SNTAGT. The CDR3 length is 16 residues. The CDR3 is CASSAQGDSGANVLTF. In nucleotides, the CDR3 is TGTGCCAGCAGTGCGCAGGGGGATTCTGGGGCCAACGTCCTGACTTTC.

On this clone itself: The CDR3 does not close with the conserved phenylalanine or tryptophan, likely indicating a read error. The DNA is omitted, as the CDR3 cannot be located on it reliably, and the CDR3 follows TCRdb's listing. The J gene is TRBJ2-6, the V gene TRBV28; TRBD2 is taken as the D call from the table, unchecked against the DNA. The CDR3 region is 9 residues in length, termini included. The germline CDR1 and CDR2 sequences are MDHEN and SYDVKM. The CDR3: CASSQRAFI.

CDR3 sequence: CASSLRRASRYEQYF. In nucleotides, the CDR3 is TGTGCCAGCAGTTTACGTCGTGCTAGTCGCTACGAGCAGTACTTC. This sequence joins TRBV28 and TRBJ2-7; D is unresolved. The CDR3 has 15 residues. CDR1 is MDHEN and CDR2 is SYDVKM in the germline V gene. Trimming took 2 bases from V and 3 from J, leaving 14 bases between them. The complete variable domain, with remaining parts taken from reference TRBV28 and TRBJ2-7, reads DVKVTQSSRYLVKRTGEKVFLECVQDMDHENMFWYRQDPGLGLRLIYFSYDVKMKEKGDIPEGYSVSREKKERFSLILESASTNQTSMYLCASSLRRASRYEQYFGPGTRLTVT.

This clone was counted once. CDR3 protein: CASSLAGGDNEQFF. In nucleotides, the CDR3 is TGTGCCAGCAGCTTAGCGGGAGGTGACAATGAGCAGTTCTTC. The chain joins TRBV7-3 to TRBJ2-1, with 8 nucleotides matching TRBD2. The CDR3 runs 14 residues. The V and J ends lost 2 bases and 5 bases, in that order; junction bases with no gene match: 2. The germline V gene has CDR1 SGHTA and CDR2 FQGTGA.

The genes are TRBV30 and TRBJ1-1; TRBD1 agrees at 8 bases. This CDR3 has 12 amino acids. V was pared by 1 base and J by 10 bases, with 5 bases of the junction left unmatched. Germline assignment: CDR1 GTSNPN and CDR2 SVGIG (reference sequence). CDR3 region: CAWSAGRGLAFF. DNA for the CDR3: TGTGCCTGGAGTGCCGGCAGGGGGCTAGCTTTCTTT.

The chain recombines TRBV28 with TRBJ2-7, with 10 nucleotides matching TRBD2. V shed 5 bases and J 5 bases; nucleotides not matched to a gene: 12. Germline V gives CDR1 MDHEN, CDR2 SYDVKM. This CDR3 region has 16 residues. The CDR3, as DNA: TGTGCCAGCAGTACCTCAGCAGCGGGAGGGGAGGACGAGCAGTACTTC. As protein: CASSTSAAGGEDEQYF.

The chain carries TRBV18 and TRBJ2-4, with 7 bases matching TRBD1. This CDR3 is built from 16 residues. Germline CDR1 is KGHSH and CDR2 is LQKENI. V gave up 5 bases and J gave up 0 bases; unmatched junction bases: 7. The CDR3, as DNA: TGTGCCAGCTCAAAGGGCCAGGGGGTAGCCAAAAACATTCAGTACTTC. It translates to CASSKGQGVAKNIQYF.

This clone has more than one count but fewer than ten. The chain is built from TRBV28 and TRBJ2-7; 9 nucleotides line up with TRBD1. V shed 7 bases and J 6 bases; nucleotides not matched to a gene: 13. The CDR3 consists of 15 residues. Germline CDR1 MDHEN, CDR2 SYDVKM. CDR3 protein: CASIKGGQGLSEQYF. CDR3 DNA sequence: TGTGCCAGCATAAAGGGGGGACAGGGCCTTAGCGAGCAGTACTTC.

The chain uses TRBV2 and TRBJ1-6; D might be TRBD1 (5 bases). Germline V gene sequence: CDR1 SNHLY, CDR2 FYNNEI. Deletions cut 5 bases from V and 6 bases from J, with 11 bases between. The CDR3 sequence is 14 residues long. CDR3 nucleotide sequence: TGTGCCAGCAGTAGGGCAGGGATTAATTCACCCCTCCACTTT. Translated: CASSRAGINSPLHF.

The genes are TRBV6-4 and TRBJ2-3; 7 positions agree with TRBD2. The trim removed 5 bases at V and 1 base at J, leaving 3 bases unmatched. Germline V gene lookup returns CDR1 MRHNA and CDR2 SNTAGT. The CDR3 length is 14 residues. The CDR3, as DNA: TGTGCCAGCAGTAAGGCGGGGGGCACAGATACGCAGTATTTT. Translated: CASSKAGGTDTQYF.

This chain links TRBV23-1 with TRBJ2-7; possible D gene TRBD2, 10 bases. TRBV23-1 is placed among ORFs of uncertain function. Trimming pared 0 bases from V and 4 bases from J, leaving 25 bases between. The CDR3 consists of 19 residues. In nucleotides, the CDR3 is TGCGCCAGCAGTCAATCCCCGGGACAGGGACTAGCGAGCCGTTACGAGCAGTACTTC. It is translated as CASSQSPGQGLASRYEQYF.

This clone came up once. The V and J genes are TRBV10-3 and TRBJ1-2; the match to TRBD1 covers 7 bases. Germline CDR1 reads ENHRY; CDR2 reads SYGVKD. The CDR3 spans 14 residues. Unmatched junction bases numbered 2, after V lost 0 bases and J lost 4 bases. Here the CDR3 reads CAISESGQSYGYTF. CDR3 nucleotides: TGTGCCATCAGTGAGTCGGGACAGTCCTATGGCTACACCTTC.

The rearrangement links TRBV6-1 to TRBJ2-7; D remains unclear. Trimming stripped 2 bases from V and 2 bases from J, with 4 bases between. Looked up from germline, CDR1 is MNHNS and CDR2 is SASEGT. CDR3 length: 12 amino acids. The CDR3 here is CASSERTYEQYF. The CDR3 coding sequence is TGTGCCAGCAGTGAACGTACCTACGAGCAGTACTTC.

The genes are TRBV27 and TRBJ2-1; maybe TRBD2 (6 bases). The V gene's germline CDR1 is MNHEY and CDR2 SMNVEV (reference sequence). This CDR3 comprises 14 residues. V gave up 6 bases and J gave up 4 bases, with 13 bases separating them. The CDR3 is CASSPASAYNEQFF. The CDR3 DNA follows: TGTGCCAGCAGCCCGGCTAGCGCGTACAATGAGCAGTTCTTC.

The chain employs TRBV27 and TRBJ2-5, with 12 bases lining up with TRBD1. Germline values: CDR1 MNHEY, CDR2 SMNVEV (reference sequence). The CDR3 runs to 15 residues. V dropped 7 bases and J dropped 7; count of bases not matched to a gene: 10. The CDR3 sequence is CASTGGGQGAGTQYF. The CDR3 DNA reads as TGTGCCAGCACCGGGGGGGGACAGGGGGCTGGGACCCAGTACTTC.

The chain combines TRBV7-6 with TRBJ1-1; TRBD1 is a possible D gene (6 bases). CDR1 is SGHVS, CDR2 FNYEAQ, per germline. This CDR3 is 14 amino acids long. Trimming cost V 5 bases and J 3 bases, with 13 bases left between them. The CDR3: CASSHPGDYTEAFF. The CDR3, as DNA: TGTGCCAGCAGCCATCCAGGGGATTACACTGAAGCTTTCTTT.

V is TRBV5-1 and J is TRBJ2-1, with 8 bases fitting TRBD2. The CDR3 is made up of 15 amino acids. Germline CDR1 SGHRS, CDR2 YFSETQ. The V and J ends lost 0 bases and 8 bases, in that order; junction bases with no gene match: 7. As DNA, the CDR3 is TGCGCCAGCAGCTTGGTGGCGGGAGGAAACTATGAGCAGTTCTTC. Protein product: CASSLVAGGNYEQFF.